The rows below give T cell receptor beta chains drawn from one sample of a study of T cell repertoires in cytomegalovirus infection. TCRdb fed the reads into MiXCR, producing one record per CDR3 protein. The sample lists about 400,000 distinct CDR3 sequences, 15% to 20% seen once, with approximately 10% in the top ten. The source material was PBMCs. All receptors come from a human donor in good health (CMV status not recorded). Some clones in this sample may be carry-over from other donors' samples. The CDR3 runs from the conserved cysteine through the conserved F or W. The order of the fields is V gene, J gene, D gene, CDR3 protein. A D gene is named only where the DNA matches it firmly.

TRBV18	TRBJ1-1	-	CASSPNQGTTEAFF
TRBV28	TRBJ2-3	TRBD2	CASPPNSGTSTDTQYF
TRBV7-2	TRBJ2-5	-	CASTTRETQYF
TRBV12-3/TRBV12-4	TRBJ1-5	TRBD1	CASTPQGVGPQHF
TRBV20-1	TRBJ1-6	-	CSAPGALNSPLHF
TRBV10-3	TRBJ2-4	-	CAISEDRPGLGKNIQYF
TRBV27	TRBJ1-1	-	CASSFYRTDTEAFF
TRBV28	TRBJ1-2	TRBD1	CASSSGTGRNLYGYTF
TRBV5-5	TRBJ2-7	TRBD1	CTSSVMAGQGPYEQYF
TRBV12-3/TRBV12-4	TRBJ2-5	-	CASKTEQETQYF
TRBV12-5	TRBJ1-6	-	CASGLVLGLDNSPLHF
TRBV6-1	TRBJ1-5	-	CASRARQDQPQHF
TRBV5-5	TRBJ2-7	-	CASSLSWINAYEQYF
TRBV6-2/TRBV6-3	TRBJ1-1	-	CASSYPFGTEAFF
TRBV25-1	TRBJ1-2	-	CASSLVGSGYTF
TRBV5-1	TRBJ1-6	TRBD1	CASSPWDSSPLHF
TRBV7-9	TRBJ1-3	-	CASSQPKDGRNTIYF
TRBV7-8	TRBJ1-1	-	CASSLMKGLRNTEAFF
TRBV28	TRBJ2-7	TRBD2	CASSLTSGGALYEQYF
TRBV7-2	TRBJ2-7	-	CASSLVPVAYEQYF
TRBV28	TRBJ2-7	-	CASSPMGFQDYEQYF
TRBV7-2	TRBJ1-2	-	CASSLVGTAAYGYTF
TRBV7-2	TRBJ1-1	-	CASRQSRNRGTEAFF
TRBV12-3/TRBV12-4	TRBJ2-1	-	CASTLRGSYNEQFF
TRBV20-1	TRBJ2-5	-	CSAPGTGRAQYF
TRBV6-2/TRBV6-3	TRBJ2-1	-	CASSSTPPTRVGEQFF
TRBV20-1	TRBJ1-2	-	CSARSHFVEAIF
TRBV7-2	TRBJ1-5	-	CASSVDRAPGDQPQHF
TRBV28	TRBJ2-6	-	CASSLTPYPGGANVLTF
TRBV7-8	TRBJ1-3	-	CASSERRTLSGSGNTIYF
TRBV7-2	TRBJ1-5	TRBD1	CASSPWTGNRRDQHF
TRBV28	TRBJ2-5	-	CASSRPAEIQETQYF
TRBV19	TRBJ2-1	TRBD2	CASSIERGRGEQFF
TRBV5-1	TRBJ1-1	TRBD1	CASSLGWTGGTEAFF
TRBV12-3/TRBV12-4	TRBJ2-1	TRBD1	CASIPGQGYNEQFF
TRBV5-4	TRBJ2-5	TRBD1	CASSSWDRETQYF
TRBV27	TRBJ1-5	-	CASGSSNNQPQHF
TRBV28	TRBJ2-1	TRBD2	CASSPPGLVGLGEQFF
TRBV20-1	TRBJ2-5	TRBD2	CSARELRGASGRTQYF